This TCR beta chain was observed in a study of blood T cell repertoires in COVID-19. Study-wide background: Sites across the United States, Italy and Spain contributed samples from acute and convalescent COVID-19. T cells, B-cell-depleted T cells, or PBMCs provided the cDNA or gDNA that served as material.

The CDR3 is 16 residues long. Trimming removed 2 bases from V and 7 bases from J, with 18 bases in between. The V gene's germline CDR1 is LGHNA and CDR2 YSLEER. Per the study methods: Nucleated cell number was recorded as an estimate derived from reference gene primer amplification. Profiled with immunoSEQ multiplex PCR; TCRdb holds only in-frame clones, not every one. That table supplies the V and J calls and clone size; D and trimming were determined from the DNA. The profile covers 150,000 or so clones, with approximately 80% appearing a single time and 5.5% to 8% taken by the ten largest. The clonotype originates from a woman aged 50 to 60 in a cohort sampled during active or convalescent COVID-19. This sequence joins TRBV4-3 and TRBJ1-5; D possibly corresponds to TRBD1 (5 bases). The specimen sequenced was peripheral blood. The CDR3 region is CASSQSRAPPSQPQHF. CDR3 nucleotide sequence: TGCGCCAGCAGCCAATCCAGGGCCCCCCCCAGCCAGCCCCAGCATTTT.